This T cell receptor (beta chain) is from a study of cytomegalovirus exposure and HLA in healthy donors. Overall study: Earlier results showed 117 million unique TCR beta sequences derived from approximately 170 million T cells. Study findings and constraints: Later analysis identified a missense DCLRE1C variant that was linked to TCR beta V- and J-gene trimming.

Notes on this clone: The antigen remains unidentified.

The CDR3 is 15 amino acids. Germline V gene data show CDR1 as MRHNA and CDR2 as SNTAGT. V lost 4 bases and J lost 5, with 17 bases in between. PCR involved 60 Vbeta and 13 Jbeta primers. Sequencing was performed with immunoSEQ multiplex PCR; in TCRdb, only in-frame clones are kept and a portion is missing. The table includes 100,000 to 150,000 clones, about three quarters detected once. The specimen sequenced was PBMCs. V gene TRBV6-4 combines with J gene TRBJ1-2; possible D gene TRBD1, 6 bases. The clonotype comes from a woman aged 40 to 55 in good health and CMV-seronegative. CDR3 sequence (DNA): TGTGCCAGCAGTGTCCAATTTGGCCAGGGGTATGGCTACACCTTC. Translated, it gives CASSVQFGQGYGYTF.